This T cell receptor beta chain was retrieved from a study of blood T cell repertoires in COVID-19 (dated by TCRdb to 2018 to 2020). Context from the whole study: The collaborator samples originated in the United States, Italy and Spain and spanned the acute and convalescent phases of COVID-19. The repertoires were made available in a free public database intended to serve as a resource for research on the immune response to SARS-CoV-2. Subjects who had been exposed to COVID-19, were actively infected with it, or had recovered from it provided the deeply sampled blood TCRbeta repertoires that made up the dataset. The sample metadata nearly always contained a de-identified subject ID, COVID-19 status, age in years and sex. Where available, HLA class I and class II types were obtained from metadata supplied by the sample provider rather than from assay-based typing. The prospective study material was composed of cDNA or gDNA derived from T cells, B-cell-depleted T cells, or PBMCs. The samples were drawn from two sources: the first 160 participants of the ongoing ImmuneRACE study, and fewer than 1,500 subjects contributed by 6 global collaborators.

About this clone itself: Its antigen remains undetermined. One base away there is no much larger clone; base qualities are not given.

Here is what the overall study found, with its caveats: The quantity of clinical and demographic metadata differed by source and by participant and was supplied without curation.

TCRbeta CDR3 regions were amplified from genomic DNA using the immunoSEQ Assay, a bias-controlled multiplex PCR. Under the source paper's analysis protocol: Nucleated cell counts per sample were estimated from amplification of reference gene primers within the assay. To quantify the absolute abundance of each unique TCRbeta CDR3 rearrangement, sequence reads were collapsed and filtered. For each sample, productive Simpson clonality was calculated by taking the square root of Simpson's diversity index across productive rearrangements. Drawn from immuneACCESS, this table holds only the in-frame rearrangements with V and J called that TCRdb kept. Clones are partly lost; checked studies trace under half to an unresolved V gene and leave the rest unexplained. V and J calls and clone size follow that table, whereas D and trimming were derived from the DNA. In all, the sample holds 350,000 to 500,000 clones, and roughly 88% of those were seen once. Together, the top ten hold less than 1.5% of the sample.

In the prospective study, participants were about 18 to 89 years old, resided in about two dozen geographic areas of the United States, and were enrolled through a virtual design. To assign participants to cohorts, the prospective study relied on clinical history that participants themselves reported in a screening survey and a study questionnaire. A participant counted as exposed if, within 2 weeks of entering the study, that participant had been in contact with someone who had a PCR-confirmed or clinician-diagnosed COVID-19 case. In the prospective study, mobile phlebotomists collected whole blood, serum and a nasopharyngeal or oropharyngeal swab from each participant. Additional blood draws and questionnaires over an approximately two-month period could optionally be provided by prospective study participants. Prospective study blood samples were shipped either frozen or at room temperature before DNA extraction.

The CDR3 has 15 amino acids, counting the end cysteine and phenylalanine. The kept DNA is CDR3 alone, 45 bases in frame from the first base. Based on the germline V gene (reference sequence), the CDR1 and CDR2 sequences are SGHNT and YYREEE. Trimming removed 0 bases from V and 4 bases from J, leaving 13 bases between the germline ends. This clonotype originated in a woman between 18 and 29 years old who had been exposed to COVID-19. Sequencing used PBMCs or T cells enriched from blood (not recorded which). The rearranged chain carries TRBV5-4 and TRBJ1-2; TRBD1 could be the D gene, as 5 bases match. This receptor has the CDR3 CASSLGGPTSYGYTF. In nucleotide form, the sequence is TGTGCCAGCAGCTTGGGGGGCCCAACCTCCTATGGCTACACCTTC.